A selection of T cell receptor beta chains follows, all from one sample in a study of beta chain features in type 1 diabetes. Using immunoSEQ multiplex PCR, the repertoire was profiled, and TCRdb retains in-frame clones only, with some absent. The data show 300,000 to 450,000 clones, about 19% seen once. The sample was naive CD4+ T cells from blood. These receptors came from a woman aged 18-29 years in good health. CDR3s include the opening cysteine and the closing phenylalanine or tryptophan. A D gene is named only where the DNA matches it firmly. Only some rows state a clone size, as once, few, many or a class for expanded clones.

V gene	J gene	D gene	clone size	CDR3 DNA	CDR3 protein
TRBV4-1	TRBJ1-2	.	few	TGCGCCAGCAGCCAAGTTTTCTGGGGGGGTGGCTACACCTTC	CASSQVFWGGGYTF
TRBV15	TRBJ1-5	.	.	TGTGCCACCAGCAGAGATATCGGTCGGGGTAGCAATCAGCCCCAGCATTTT	CATSRDIGRGSNQPQHF
TRBV9	TRBJ2-7	.	.	TGTGCCAGCAGCGGACGCTTGGGCAGGCCTCCCTCCTACGAGCAGTACTTC	CASSGRLGRPPSYEQYF
TRBV15	TRBJ2-7	.	.	TGTGCCACCAGCAGCGCGAGCCGGTACGAGCAGTACTTC	CATSSASRYEQYF
TRBV9	TRBJ2-6	.	.	TGTGCCAGCAGCGTACCAGCTGGGGCCAACGTCCTGACTTTC	CASSVPAGANVLTF
TRBV6-6	TRBJ2-5	TRBD1	.	TGTGCCAGCGCAAAGAACCTGGCCTCAGGGGGAGAGACCCAGTACTTC	CASAKNLASGGETQYF
TRBV4-1	TRBJ2-3	.	.	TGCGCCAGCAGCCAAATCACGGGAACGGATACGCAGTATTTT	CASSQITGTDTQYF
TRBV5-1	TRBJ2-2	.	few	TGCGCCAGCAGCTTGACAGCGAACACCGGGGAGCTGTTTTTT	CASSLTANTGELFF
TRBV6-1	TRBJ2-7	TRBD1	.	TGTGCCACCTACTCCCGGACAGGGGTAGACGAGCAGTACTTC	CATYSRTGVDEQYF
TRBV29-1	TRBJ2-1	.	few	TGCAGCGTTGACTTGCCGGGATCCTACAATGAGCAGTTCTTC	CSVDLPGSYNEQFF
TRBV6-5	TRBJ2-3	.	.	TGTGCCAGCAGTTACCCTCCTACCCGTACGCAGTATTTT	CASSYPPTRTQYF
TRBV5-1	TRBJ2-7	.	.	TGCGCCAGCACCCCTTCCAGCTCCTACGAGCAGTACTTC	CASTPSSSYEQYF
TRBV5-1	TRBJ2-5	.	.	TGCGCCAGCAGCTTCAGGGATGGGTTAAGTGGAGAGACCCAGTACTTC	CASSFRDGLSGETQYF
TRBV6-5	TRBJ1-1	TRBD1	.	TGTGCCAGCAGTCGACAGGGGGTAGAGACTGAAGCTTTCTTT	CASSRQGVETEAFF
TRBV30	TRBJ2-2	TRBD2	.	TGTGCCTGGAATAGCGGGAGTCCCACCGGGGAGCTGTTTTTT	CAWNSGSPTGELFF
TRBV7-9	TRBJ1-5	TRBD1	.	TGTGCCAGCAGCAAGACAGGGGGAGGACAGCCCCAGCATTTT	CASSKTGGGQPQHF
TRBV5-1	TRBJ2-7	TRBD2	.	TGCGCCAGCAGCTTGGGAGGAGGACTAGCAGCCTACGAGCAGTACTTC	CASSLGGGLAAYEQYF